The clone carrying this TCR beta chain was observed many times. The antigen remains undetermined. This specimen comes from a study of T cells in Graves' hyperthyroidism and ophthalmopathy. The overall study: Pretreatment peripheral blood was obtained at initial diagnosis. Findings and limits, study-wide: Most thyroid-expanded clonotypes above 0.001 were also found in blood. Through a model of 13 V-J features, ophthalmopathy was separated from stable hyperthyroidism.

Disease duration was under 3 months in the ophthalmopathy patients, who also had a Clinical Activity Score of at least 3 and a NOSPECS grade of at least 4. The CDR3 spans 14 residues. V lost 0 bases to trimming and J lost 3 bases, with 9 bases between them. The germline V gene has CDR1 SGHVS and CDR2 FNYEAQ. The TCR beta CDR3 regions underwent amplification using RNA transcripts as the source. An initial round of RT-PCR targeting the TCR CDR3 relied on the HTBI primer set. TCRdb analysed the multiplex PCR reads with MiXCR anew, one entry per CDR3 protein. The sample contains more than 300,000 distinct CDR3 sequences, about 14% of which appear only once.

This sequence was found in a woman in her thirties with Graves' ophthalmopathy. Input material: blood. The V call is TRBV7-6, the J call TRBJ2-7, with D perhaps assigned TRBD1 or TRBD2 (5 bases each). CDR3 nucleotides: TGTGCCAGCAGCTTAGCGGGGACCGACTACGAGCAGTACTTC. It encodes CASSLAGTDYEQYF.